This T cell receptor (beta chain) emerged from a study of blood T cell repertoires in COVID-19. Study-wide context: The analysed material was cDNA or gDNA that came from T cells, B-cell-depleted T cells, or PBMCs.

Data came from immunoSEQ multiplex PCR; TCRdb stores just in-frame clones and leaves some out. The sample lists about 110,000 clones, approximately 67% occurring once. CDR1 and CDR2 (germline): MNHNS, SASEGT. V lost 1 base, J lost 2 bases, and 10 bases stayed unmatched. The CDR3 spans 17 residues. The TCR originated in a woman aged 55-70 years with acute or convalescent COVID-19. This rearrangement joins TRBV6-1 to TRBJ2-7, with 8 bases that match TRBD2. The sample comprised peripheral blood. The CDR3 region has the DNA TGTGCCAGCAGTGAAGAGGCCTGGGGGACTAGGCCCTACGAGCAGTACTTC. It encodes CASSEEAWGTRPYEQYF.